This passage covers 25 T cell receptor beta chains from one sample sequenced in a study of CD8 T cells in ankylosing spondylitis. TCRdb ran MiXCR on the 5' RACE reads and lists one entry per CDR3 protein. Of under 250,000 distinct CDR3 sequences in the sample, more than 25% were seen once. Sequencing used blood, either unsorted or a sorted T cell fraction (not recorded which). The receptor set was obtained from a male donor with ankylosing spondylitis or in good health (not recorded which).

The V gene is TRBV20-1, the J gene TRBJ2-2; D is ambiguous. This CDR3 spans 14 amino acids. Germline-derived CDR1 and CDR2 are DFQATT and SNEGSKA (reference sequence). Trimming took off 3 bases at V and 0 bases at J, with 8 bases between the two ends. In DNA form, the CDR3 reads TGCAGTGCTAGCGCCAGGACGAACACCGGGGAGCTGTTTTTT. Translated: CSASARTNTGELFF.

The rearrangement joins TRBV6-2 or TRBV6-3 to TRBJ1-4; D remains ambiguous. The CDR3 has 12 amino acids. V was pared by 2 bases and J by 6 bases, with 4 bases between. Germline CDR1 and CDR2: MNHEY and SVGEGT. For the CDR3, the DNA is TGTGCCAGCAGTTACGGGGATGAAAAACTGTTTTTT. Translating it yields CASSYGDEKLFF.

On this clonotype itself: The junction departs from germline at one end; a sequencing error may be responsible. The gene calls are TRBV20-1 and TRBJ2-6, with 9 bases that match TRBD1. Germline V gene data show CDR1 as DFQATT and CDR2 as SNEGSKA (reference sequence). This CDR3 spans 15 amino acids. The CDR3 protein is CSGGQGSSGANGLTF. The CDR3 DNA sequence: TGCAGTGGGGGACAGGGCAGCTCTGGGGCCAACGGCCTGACTTTC.

The CDR3 spells CATSDGQFTYEQYF. CDR3 nucleotide sequence: TGTGCCACCAGTGATGGACAGTTTACCTACGAGCAGTACTTC. This sequence joins TRBV24-1 and TRBJ2-7; possible D gene TRBD1, 6 bases. The CDR3 loop spans 14 amino acids. Germline V gene data show CDR1 as KGHDR and CDR2 as SFDVKD. V was clipped by 3 bases and J by 2 bases, with 10 bases between them.

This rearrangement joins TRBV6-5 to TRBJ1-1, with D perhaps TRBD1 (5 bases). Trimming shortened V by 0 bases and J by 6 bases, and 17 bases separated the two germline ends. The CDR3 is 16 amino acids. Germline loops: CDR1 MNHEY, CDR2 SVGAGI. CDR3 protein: CASSYSEGTVGAEAFF. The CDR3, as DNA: TGTGCCAGCAGTTACTCGGAAGGGACGGTTGGAGCTGAAGCTTTCTTT.

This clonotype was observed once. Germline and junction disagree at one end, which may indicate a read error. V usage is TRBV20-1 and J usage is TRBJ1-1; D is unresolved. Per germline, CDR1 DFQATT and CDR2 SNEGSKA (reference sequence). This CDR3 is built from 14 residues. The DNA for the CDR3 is TGCAGTGGTAGAGATTGGGAAGGGTCCACTGAAGCTTTCTTT. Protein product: CSGRDWEGSTEAFF.

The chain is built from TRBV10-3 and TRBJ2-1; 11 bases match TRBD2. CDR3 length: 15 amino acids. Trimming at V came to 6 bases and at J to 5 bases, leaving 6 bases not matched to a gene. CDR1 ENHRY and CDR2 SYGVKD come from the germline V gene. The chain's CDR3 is CAISQLAGADNEQFF. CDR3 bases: TGTGCCATCAGCCAACTAGCGGGAGCTGACAATGAGCAGTTCTTC.

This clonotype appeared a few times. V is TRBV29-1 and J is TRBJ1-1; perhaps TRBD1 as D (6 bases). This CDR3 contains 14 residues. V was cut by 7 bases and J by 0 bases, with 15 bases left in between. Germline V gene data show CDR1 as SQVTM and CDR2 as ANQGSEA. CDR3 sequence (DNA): TGCAGCGGCGCTCGGGACACCATGAACACTGAAGCTTTCTTT. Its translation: CSGARDTMNTEAFF.

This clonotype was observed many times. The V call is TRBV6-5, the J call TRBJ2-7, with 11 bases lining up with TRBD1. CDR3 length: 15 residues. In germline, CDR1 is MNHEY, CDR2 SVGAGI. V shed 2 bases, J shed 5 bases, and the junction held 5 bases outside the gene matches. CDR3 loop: CASSYGTGGVDEQYF. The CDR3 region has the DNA TGTGCCAGCAGTTACGGGACAGGGGGAGTGGACGAGCAGTACTTC.

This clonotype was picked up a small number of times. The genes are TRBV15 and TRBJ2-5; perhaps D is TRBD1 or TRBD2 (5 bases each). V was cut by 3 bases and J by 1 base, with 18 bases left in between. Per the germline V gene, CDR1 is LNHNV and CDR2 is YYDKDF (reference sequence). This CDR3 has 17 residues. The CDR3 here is CATSRGRSTKAQETQYF. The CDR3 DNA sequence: TGTGCCACCAGCAGGGGACGGTCAACAAAGGCCCAAGAGACCCAGTACTTC.

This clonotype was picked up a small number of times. The CDR3 loop is CASSESQLAYEQYF. The CDR3 region has the DNA TGTGCCAGCAGTGAATCCCAGCTGGCCTACGAGCAGTACTTC. The rearrangement joins TRBV25-1 to TRBJ2-7, with unresolved D. CDR1 is MGHDK and CDR2 is SYGVNS in the germline V gene. The CDR3 runs 14 residues. The V end lost 1 base, the J end lost 2 bases, and 9 bases lay between the germline ends.

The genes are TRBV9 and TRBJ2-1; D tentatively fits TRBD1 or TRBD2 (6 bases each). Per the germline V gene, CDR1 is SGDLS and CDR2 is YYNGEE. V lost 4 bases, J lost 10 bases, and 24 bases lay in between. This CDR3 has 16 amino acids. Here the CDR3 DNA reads TGTGCCAGCAGCTACGGGGGCTCCCGTGAGAACGACGAGCAGTTCTTC. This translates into CASSYGGSRENDEQFF.

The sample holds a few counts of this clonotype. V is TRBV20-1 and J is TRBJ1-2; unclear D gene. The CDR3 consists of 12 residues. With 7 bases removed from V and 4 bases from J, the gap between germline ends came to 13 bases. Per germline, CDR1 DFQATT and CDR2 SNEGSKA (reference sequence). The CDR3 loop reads CSGKTPGYGYTF. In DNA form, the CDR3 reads TGCAGTGGAAAGACTCCGGGCTATGGCTACACCTTC.

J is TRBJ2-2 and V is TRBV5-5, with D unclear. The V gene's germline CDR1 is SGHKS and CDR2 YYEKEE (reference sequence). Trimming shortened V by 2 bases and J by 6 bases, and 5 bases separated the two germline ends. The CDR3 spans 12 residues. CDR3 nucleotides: TGTGCCAGCAGCTTCACCGCCGGGGAGCTGTTTTTT. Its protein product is CASSFTAGELFF.

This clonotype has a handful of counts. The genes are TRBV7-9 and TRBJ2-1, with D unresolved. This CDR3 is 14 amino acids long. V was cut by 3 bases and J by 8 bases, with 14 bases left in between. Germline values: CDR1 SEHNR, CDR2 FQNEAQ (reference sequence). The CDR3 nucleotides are TGTGCCAGCAGCTTTACAATGGGCCCTTATGAGCAGTTCTTC. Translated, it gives CASSFTMGPYEQFF.

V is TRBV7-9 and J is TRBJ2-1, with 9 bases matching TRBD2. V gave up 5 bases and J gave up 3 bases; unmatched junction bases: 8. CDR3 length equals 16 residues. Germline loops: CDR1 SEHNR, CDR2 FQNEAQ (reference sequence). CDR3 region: CASSHPPSGDYNEQFF. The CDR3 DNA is TGTGCCAGCAGCCACCCTCCTAGCGGGGACTACAATGAGCAGTTCTTC.

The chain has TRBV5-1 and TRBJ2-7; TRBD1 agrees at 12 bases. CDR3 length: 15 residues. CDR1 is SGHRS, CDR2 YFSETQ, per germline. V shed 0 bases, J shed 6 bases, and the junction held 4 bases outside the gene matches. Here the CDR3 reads CASSLGGTGGVEQYF. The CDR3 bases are TGCGCCAGCAGCTTGGGAGGGACAGGGGGCGTCGAGCAGTACTTC. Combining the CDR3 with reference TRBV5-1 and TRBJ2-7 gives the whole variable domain KAGVTQTPRYLIKTRGQQVTLSCSPISGHRSVSWYQQTPGQGLQFLFEYFSETQRNKGNFPGRFSGRQFSNSRSEMNVSTLELGDSALYLCASSLGGTGGVEQYFGPGTRLTVT.

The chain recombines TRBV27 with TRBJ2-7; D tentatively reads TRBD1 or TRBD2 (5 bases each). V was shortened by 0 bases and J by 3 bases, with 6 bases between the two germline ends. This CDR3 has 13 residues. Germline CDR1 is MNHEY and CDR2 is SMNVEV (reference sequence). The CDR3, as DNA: TGTGCCAGCAGTTTATCGGGGGTCTACGAGCAGTACTTC. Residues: CASSLSGVYEQYF.

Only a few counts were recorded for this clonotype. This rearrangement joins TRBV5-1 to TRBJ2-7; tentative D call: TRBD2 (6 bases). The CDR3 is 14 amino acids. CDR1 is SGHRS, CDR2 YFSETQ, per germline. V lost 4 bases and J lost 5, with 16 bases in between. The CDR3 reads CASSTRGGVDEQYF. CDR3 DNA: TGCGCCAGCAGCACCCGTGGAGGGGTAGACGAGCAGTACTTC.

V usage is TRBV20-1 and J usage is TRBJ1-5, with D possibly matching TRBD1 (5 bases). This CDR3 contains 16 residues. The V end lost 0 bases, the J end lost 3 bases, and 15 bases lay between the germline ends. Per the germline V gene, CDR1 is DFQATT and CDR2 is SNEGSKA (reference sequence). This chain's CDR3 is CSARDGGGKDNQPQHF. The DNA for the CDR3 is TGCAGTGCTAGAGATGGGGGGGGTAAGGACAATCAGCCCCAGCATTTT.

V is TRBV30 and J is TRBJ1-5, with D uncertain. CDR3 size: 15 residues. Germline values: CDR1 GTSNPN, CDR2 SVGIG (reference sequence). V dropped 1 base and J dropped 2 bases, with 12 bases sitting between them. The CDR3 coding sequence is TGTGCCTGGAGTGGGCCCACTCGGGGCAATCAGCCCCAGCATTTT. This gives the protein CAWSGPTRGNQPQHF.

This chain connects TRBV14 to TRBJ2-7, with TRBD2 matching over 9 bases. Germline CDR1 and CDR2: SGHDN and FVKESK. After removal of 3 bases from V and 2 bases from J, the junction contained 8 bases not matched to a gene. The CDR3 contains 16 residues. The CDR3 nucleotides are TGTGCCAGCAGCCACGACGGACTAGCGCGAGCCTACGAGCAGTACTTC. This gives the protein CASSHDGLARAYEQYF. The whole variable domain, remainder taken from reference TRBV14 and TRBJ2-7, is EAGVTQFPSHSVIEKGQTVTLRCDPISGHDNLYWYRRVMGKEIKFLLHFVKESKQDESGMPNNRFLAERTGGTYSTLKVQPAELEDSGVYFCASSHDGLARAYEQYFGPGTRLTVT.

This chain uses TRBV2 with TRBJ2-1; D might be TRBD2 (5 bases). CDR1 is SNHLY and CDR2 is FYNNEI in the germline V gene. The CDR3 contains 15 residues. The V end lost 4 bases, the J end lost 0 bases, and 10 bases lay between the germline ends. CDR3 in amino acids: CASSANEGSYNEQFF. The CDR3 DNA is TGTGCCAGCAGTGCTAATGAGGGCTCCTACAATGAGCAGTTCTTC.

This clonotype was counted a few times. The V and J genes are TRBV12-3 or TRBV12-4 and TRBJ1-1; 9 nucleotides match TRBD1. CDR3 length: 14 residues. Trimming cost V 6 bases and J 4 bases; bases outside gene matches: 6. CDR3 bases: TGTGCCAGCAGCCTACAGGGGGCGCGCACTGAAGCTTTCTTT. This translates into CASSLQGARTEAFF.

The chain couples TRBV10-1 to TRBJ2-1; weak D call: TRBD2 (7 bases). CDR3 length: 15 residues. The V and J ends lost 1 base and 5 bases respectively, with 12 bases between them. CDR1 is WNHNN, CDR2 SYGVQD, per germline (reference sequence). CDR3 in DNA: TGCGCCAGCAGTGAGTGGGGGGGGCGCGACAATGAGCAGTTCTTC. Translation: CASSEWGGRDNEQFF.